A selection of T cell receptor beta chains follows, all from one sample in a study of cytomegalovirus exposure and HLA in healthy donors. This table comes from immunoSEQ multiplex PCR, and its TCRdb copy is limited to in-frame clones, with some not included. The sample includes 220,000 or so clones, 80% to 90% of them seen just once. What was sequenced was PBMCs. The receptors come from a young woman in good health and CMV-seropositive. The CDR3 runs from the conserved cysteine through the conserved F or W. D genes are given only for firm matches. Clone size appears in some rows only: once, few, many, or a class for an expanded clone.

TRBV2	TRBD2	-	TRBJ2-3	CASSGLAGGTDTQYF	TGTGCCAGCAGTGGACTAGCGGGAGGCACAGATACGCAGTATTTT
TRBV5-8	-	few	TRBJ1-1	CASSVITGINTEAFF	TGTGCCAGCAGCGTTATTACAGGGATCAACACTGAAGCTTTCTTT
TRBV28	-	-	TRBJ1-1	CASWGGYRVERNTEAFF	TGTGCCAGCTGGGGGGGTTACAGGGTTGAAAGGAACACTGAAGCTTTCTTT
TRBV10-3	-	-	TRBJ2-1	CAISESSGPYNEQFF	TGTGCCATCAGTGAGTCTAGTGGTCCCTACAATGAGCAGTTCTTC
TRBV11-3	TRBD2	-	TRBJ2-1	CASSLDSQASGPYNEQFF	TGTGCCAGCAGCTTAGATTCCCAGGCTAGCGGGCCTTACAATGAGCAGTTCTTC
TRBV6-5	-	-	TRBJ1-3	CASSRLGGNTIYF	TGTGCCAGCAGCCGCTTGGGCGGAAACACCATATATTTT
TRBV19	TRBD1	-	TRBJ1-4	CASSKDRGSNEKLFF	TGTGCCAGTAGCAAGGACAGGGGCTCTAATGAAAAACTGTTTTTT
TRBV29-1	-	-	TRBJ1-2	CSGLSVDRNPSYGYTF	TGCAGCGGTCTCTCCGTAGACAGGAACCCTTCCTATGGCTACACCTTC
TRBV10-2	-	-	TRBJ2-1	CASSEVVTAGDEQFF	TGCGCCAGCAGTGAAGTAGTTACTGCAGGTGATGAGCAGTTCTTC
TRBV30	-	-	TRBJ2-6	CAWSGGTSSSGANVLTF	TGTGCCTGGAGTGGCGGGACGTCGAGCTCTGGGGCCAACGTCCTGACTTTC
TRBV28	TRBD2	-	TRBJ2-7	CASRYGGNEQYF	TGTGCCAGCAGATACGGGGGGAACGAGCAGTACTTC
TRBV5-6	-	-	TRBJ1-4	CASSLGGNNDEKLFF	TGTGCCAGCAGCTTGGGAGGGAATAACGACGAAAAACTGTTTTTT
TRBV28	TRBD1	-	TRBJ1-5	CASSLGQGAGQPQHF	TGTGCCAGCAGTCTTGGACAGGGGGCGGGTCAGCCCCAGCATTTT
TRBV5-1	TRBD1	-	TRBJ1-2	CASSQGQGANYGYTF	TGCGCCAGCAGCCAAGGACAGGGAGCTAACTATGGCTACACCTTC
TRBV5-4	-	-	TRBJ1-1	CASSLMRGNTEAFF	TGTGCCAGCAGCTTAATGAGAGGGAACACTGAAGCTTTCTTT
TRBV18	TRBD1	-	TRBJ1-5	CASSPDGTVNQPQHF	TGTGCCAGCTCACCAGACGGGACAGTAAATCAGCCCCAGCATTTT